This TCR beta chain appears in the sequencing data of a study of spatial heterogeneity in lung cancer. A single record per CDR3 protein comes from TCRdb applying MiXCR to the 5' RACE reads. The sample contains about 9,200 distinct CDR3 sequences, 21% of which appear only once. This clonotype was seen many times. The sample's time point: blood at routine non-recurrence follow-up after resection. CDR1 and CDR2 from the germline V gene are SNHLY and FYNNEI. The CDR3 totals 13 residues. The V and J ends lost 6 bases and 1 base respectively, with 9 bases between them. Sequencing used PBMCs, obtained at follow-up. V is TRBV2 and J is TRBJ1-1, with D uncertain. This receptor was taken from a male donor with early-stage non-small cell lung cancer. The CDR3, as DNA: TGTGCCAGCAGCGGAGACGGGAACACTGAAGCTTTCTTT. Translation gives CASSGDGNTEAFF.